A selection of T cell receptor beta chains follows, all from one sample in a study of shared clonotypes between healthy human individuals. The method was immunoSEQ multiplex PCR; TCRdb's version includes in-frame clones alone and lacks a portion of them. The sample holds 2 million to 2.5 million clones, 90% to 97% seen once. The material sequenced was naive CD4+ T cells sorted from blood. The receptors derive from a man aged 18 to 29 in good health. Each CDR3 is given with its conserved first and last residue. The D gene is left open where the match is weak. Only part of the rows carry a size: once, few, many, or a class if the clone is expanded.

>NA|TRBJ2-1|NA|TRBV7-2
CASSLDYGSYNEQFF
TGTGCCAGCAGCTTAGATTACGGGAGCTACAATGAGCAGTTCTTC
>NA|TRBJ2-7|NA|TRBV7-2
CASSPTAPREQYF
TGTGCCAGCAGCCCGACGGCTCCCCGCGAGCAGTACTTC
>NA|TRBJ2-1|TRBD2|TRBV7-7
CASSPERGSNEQFF
TGTGCTAGCAGTCCTGAGCGGGGTTCCAATGAGCAGTTCTTC
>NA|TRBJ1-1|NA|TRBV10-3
CAISELQGLNTEAFF
TGTGCCATCAGTGAGTTGCAGGGCTTGAACACTGAAGCTTTCTTT
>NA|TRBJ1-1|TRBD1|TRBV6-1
CASSESAAPGQGEAFF
TGTGCCAGCAGTGAATCGGCCGCGCCCGGACAGGGCGAAGCTTTCTTT
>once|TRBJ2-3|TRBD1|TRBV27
CASSLNRGTDTQYF
TGTGCCAGCAGTTTAAACAGGGGAACAGATACGCAGTATTTT
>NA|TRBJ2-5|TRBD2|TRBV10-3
CAIGGVGETQYF
TGTGCCATCGGGGGGGTTGGAGAGACCCAGTACTTC
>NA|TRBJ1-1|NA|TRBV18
CASSSPSWTANTEAFF
TGTGCCAGCTCATCACCTTCGTGGACGGCGAATACTGAAGCTTTCTTT
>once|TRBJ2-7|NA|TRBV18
CATGRELNEQYF
TGTGCCACCGGGCGGGAACTCAACGAGCAGTACTTC
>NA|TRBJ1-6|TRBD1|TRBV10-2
CASSQGQGASYNSPLHF
TGCGCCAGCAGTCAGGGTCAGGGGGCGTCCTATAATTCACCCCTCCACTTT
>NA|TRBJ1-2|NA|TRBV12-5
CASGRQDDYGYTF
TGTGCTAGTGGCCGGCAGGATGACTATGGCTACACCTTC
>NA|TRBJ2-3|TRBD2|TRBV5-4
CASSLGGLAGVGDTQYF
TGTGCCAGCAGCCTGGGGGGGCTAGCGGGAGTGGGAGATACGCAGTATTTT
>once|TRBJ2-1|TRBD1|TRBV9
CASSATGADWNEQFF
TGTGCCAGCAGTGCCACAGGGGCGGATTGGAATGAGCAGTTCTTC
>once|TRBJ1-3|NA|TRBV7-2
CASSLRGISGNTIYF
TGTGCCAGCAGCTTACGGGGGATCTCTGGAAACACCATATATTTT
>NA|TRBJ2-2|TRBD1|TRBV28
CASSLPGTGRTGELFF
TGTGCCAGCAGTTTACCCGGGACAGGGCGAACAGGGGAGCTGTTTTTT
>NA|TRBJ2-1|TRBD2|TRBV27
CASSPRVAGSYNEQFF
TGTGCCAGCAGTCCCCGGGTAGCGGGATCCTACAATGAGCAGTTCTTC
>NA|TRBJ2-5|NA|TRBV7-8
CASSRSGSPQETQYF
TGTGCCAGCAGCCGATCTGGCTCTCCCCAAGAGACCCAGTACTTC
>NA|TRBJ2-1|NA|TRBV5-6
CASSLAQRGASSYNEQFF
TGTGCCAGCAGCTTGGCCCAACGGGGGGCGAGCTCCTACAATGAGCAGTTCTTC
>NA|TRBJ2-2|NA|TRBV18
CASSPLSGELFF
TGTGCCAGCTCACCACTGAGCGGGGAGCTGTTTTTT
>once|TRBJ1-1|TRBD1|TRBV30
CATRQGRGTEAFF
TGTGCCACCCGACAGGGGAGGGGGACTGAAGCTTTCTTT
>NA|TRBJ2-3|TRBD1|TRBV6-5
CASSYLGTGGADTQYF
TGTGCCAGCAGTTACCTAGGGACAGGGGGTGCAGATACGCAGTATTTT
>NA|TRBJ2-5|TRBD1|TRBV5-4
CASSLEGGRETQYF
TGTGCCAGCAGCTTGGAAGGGGGCCGGGAGACCCAGTACTTC
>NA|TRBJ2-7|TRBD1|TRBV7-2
CASSTRTGTYEQYF
TGTGCCAGCAGCACACGGACAGGAACCTACGAGCAGTACTTC
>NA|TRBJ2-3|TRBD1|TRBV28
CASSLSDRRTHTQYF
TGTGCCAGCAGTTTATCGGACAGGCGAACTCATACGCAGTATTTT
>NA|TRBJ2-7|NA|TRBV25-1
CASTDDSNYEQYF
TGTGCCAGCACCGATGACAGTAACTACGAGCAGTACTTC
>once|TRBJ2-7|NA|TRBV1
CTSSTGLHSYEQYF
TGCACCAGCAGCACAGGGCTCCACTCCTACGAGCAGTACTTC
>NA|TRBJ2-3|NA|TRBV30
CAWSVSGGWTDTQYF
TGTGCCTGGAGTGTTTCTGGGGGATGGACAGATACGCAGTATTTT
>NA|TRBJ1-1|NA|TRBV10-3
CAISVEGLLRTFF
TGTGCCATATCAGTTGAAGGACTCCTAAGGACTTTCTTT
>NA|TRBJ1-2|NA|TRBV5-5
CASSLVGSLLGYTF
TGTGCCAGCAGCTTGGTGGGCAGCCTGCTAGGCTACACCTTC
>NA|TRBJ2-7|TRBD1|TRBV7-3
CASSPRQGHEQYF
TGTGCCAGCAGCCCCCGACAGGGCCACGAGCAGTACTTC
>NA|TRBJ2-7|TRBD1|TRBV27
CASSFRTGFAYEQYF
TGTGCCAGCAGTTTCCGGACAGGGTTCGCCTACGAGCAGTACTTC
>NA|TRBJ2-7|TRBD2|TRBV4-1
CASSQAMASGLYEQYF
TGCGCCAGCAGCCAAGCAATGGCTAGCGGACTCTACGAGCAGTACTTC
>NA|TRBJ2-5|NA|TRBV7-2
CASSRSMAFYQETQYF
TGTGCCAGCAGCCGTTCTATGGCGTTCTACCAAGAGACCCAGTACTTC
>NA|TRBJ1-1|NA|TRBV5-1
CASGLREGNTEAFF
TGCGCCAGCGGGTTGAGGGAGGGGAACACTGAAGCTTTCTTT
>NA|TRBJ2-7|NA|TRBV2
CASRAYEQYF
TGTGCCAGCAGGGCCTACGAGCAGTACTTC
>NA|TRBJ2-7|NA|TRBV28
CASRDGAGSRYEQYF
TGTGCCAGCCGCGACGGGGCAGGGTCCCGCTACGAGCAGTACTTC
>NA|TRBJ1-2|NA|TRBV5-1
CASSSGHNYGYTF
TGCGCCAGCAGCTCCGGACATAACTATGGCTACACCTTC
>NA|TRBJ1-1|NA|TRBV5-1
CASSDLQNTEAFF
TGCGCCAGCAGCGACTTGCAGAACACTGAAGCTTTCTTT
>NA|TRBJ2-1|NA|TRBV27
CASSQAYNEQFF
TGTGCCAGCAGTCAAGCCTATAATGAGCAGTTCTTC
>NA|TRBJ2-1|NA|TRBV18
CASSLGGADEQFF
TGTGCCAGCTCACTGGGCGGGGCGGATGAGCAGTTCTTC